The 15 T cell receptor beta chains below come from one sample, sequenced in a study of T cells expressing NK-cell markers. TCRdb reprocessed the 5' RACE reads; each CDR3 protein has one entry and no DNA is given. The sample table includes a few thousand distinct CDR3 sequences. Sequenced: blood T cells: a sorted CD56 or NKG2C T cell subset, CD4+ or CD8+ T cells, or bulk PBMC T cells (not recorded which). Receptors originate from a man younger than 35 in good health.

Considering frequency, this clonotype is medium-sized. CDR3 in amino acids: CASSVVGEQFF. The chain uses TRBV6-2 or TRBV6-3 and TRBJ2-1. This CDR3 has 11 residues. Looked up from germline, CDR1 is MNHEY and CDR2 is SVGEGT.

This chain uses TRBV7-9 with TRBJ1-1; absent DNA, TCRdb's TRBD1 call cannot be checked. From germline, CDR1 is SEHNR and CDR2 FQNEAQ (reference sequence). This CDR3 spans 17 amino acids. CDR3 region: CASSKFPPRGGSTEAFF.

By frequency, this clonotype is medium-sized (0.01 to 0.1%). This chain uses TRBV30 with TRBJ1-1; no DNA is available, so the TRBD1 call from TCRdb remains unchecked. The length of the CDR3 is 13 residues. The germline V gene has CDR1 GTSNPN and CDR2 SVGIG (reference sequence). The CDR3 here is CAWSVDSAPKAFF.

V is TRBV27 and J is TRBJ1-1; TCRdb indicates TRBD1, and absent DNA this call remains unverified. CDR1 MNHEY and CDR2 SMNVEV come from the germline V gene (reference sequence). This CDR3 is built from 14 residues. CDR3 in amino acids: CATRKGDRGTEAFF.

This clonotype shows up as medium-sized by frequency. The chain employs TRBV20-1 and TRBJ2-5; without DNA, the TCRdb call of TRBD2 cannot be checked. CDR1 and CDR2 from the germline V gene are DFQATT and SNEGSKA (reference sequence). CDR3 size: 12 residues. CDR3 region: CSARGLEETQYF.

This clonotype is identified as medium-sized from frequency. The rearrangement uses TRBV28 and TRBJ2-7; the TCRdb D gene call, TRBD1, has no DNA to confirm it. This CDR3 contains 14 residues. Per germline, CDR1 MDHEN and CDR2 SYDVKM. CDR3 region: CASSLGDPTYEQYF. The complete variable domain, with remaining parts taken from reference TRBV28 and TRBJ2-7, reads DVKVTQSSRYLVKRTGEKVFLECVQDMDHENMFWYRQDPGLGLRLIYFSYDVKMKEKGDIPEGYSVSREKKERFSLILESASTNQTSMYLCASSLGDPTYEQYFGPGTRLTVT.

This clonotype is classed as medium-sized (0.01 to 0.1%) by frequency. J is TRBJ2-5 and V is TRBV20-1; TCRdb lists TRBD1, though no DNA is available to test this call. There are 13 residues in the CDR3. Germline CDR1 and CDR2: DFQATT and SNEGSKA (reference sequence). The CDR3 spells CSAPDRGLETQYF.

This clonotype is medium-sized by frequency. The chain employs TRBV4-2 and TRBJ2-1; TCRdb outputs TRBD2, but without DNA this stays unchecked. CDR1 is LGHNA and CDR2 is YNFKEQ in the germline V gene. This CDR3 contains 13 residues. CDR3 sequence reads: CASSPGLASEQFF.

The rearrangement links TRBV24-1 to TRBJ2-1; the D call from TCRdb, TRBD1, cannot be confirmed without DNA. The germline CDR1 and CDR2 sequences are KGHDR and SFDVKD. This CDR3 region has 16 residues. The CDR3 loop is CATSGGGGLSYNEQFF.

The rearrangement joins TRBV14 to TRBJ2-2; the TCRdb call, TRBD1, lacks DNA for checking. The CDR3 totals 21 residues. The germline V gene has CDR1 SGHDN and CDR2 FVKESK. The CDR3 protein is CASSRGQVGMVWDQSTGELFF. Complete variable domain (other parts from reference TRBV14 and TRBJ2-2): EAGVTQFPSHSVIEKGQTVTLRCDPISGHDNLYWYRRVMGKEIKFLLHFVKESKQDESGMPNNRFLAERTGGTYSTLKVQPAELEDSGVYFCASSRGQVGMVWDQSTGELFFGEGSRLTVL.

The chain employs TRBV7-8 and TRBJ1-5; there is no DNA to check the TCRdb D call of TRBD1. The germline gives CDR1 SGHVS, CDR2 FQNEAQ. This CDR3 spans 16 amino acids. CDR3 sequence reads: CASSLVRDRRNQPQHF. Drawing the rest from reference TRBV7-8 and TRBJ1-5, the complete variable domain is GAGVSQSPRYKVAKRGQDVALRCDPISGHVSLFWYQQALGQGPEFLTYFQNEAQLDKSGLPSDRFFAERPEGSVSTLKIQRTQQEDSAVYLCASSLVRDRRNQPQHFGDGTRLSIL.

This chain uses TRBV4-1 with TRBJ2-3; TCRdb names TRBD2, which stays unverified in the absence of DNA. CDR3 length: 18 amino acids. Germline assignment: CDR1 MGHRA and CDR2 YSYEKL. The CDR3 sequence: CASSQAPTSGSVADTQYF.

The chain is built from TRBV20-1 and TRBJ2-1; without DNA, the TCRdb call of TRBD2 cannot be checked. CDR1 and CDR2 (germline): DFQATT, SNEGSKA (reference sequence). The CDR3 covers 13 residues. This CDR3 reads CSARVWRGNEQFF.

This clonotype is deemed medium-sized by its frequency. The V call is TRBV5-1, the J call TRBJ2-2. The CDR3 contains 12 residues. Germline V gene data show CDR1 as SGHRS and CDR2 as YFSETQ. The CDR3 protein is CASSAYDWELFF. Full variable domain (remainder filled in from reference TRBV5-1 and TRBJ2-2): KAGVTQTPRYLIKTRGQQVTLSCSPISGHRSVSWYQQTPGQGLQFLFEYFSETQRNKGNFPGRFSGRQFSNSRSEMNVSTLELGDSALYLCASSAYDWELFFGEGSRLTVL.

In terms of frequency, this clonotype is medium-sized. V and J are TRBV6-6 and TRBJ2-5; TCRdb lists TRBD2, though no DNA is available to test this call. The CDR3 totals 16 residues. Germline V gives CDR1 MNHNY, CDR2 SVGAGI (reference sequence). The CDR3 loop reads CASSRLAGGGRETQYF.